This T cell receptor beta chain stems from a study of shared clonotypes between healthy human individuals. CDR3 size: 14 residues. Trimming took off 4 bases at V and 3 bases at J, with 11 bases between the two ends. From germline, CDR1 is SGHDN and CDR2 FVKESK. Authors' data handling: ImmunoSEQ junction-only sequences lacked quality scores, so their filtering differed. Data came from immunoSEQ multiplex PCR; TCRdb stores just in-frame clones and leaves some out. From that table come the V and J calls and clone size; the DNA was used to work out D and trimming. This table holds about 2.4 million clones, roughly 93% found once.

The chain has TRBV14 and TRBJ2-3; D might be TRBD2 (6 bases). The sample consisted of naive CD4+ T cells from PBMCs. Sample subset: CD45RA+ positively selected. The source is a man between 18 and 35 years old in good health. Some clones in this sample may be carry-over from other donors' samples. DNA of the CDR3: TGTGCCAGCAGCCGCCGCCTAGCGACAGATACGCAGTATTTT. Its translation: CASSRRLATDTQYF.